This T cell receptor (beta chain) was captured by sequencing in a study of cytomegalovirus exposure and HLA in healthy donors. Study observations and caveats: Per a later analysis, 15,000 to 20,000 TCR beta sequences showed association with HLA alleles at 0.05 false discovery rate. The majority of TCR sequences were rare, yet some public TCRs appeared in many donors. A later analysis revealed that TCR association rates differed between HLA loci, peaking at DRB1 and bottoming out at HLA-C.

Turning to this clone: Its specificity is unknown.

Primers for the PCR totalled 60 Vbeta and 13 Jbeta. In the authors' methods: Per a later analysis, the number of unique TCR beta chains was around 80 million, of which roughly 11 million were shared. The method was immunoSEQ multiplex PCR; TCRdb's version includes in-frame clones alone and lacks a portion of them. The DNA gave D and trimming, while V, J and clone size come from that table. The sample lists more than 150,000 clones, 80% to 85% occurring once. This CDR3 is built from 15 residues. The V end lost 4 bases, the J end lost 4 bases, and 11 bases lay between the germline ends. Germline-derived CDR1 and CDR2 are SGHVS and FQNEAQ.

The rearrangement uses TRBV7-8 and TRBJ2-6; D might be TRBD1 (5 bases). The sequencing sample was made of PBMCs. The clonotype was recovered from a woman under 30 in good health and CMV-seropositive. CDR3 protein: CASSSRVSGANVLTF. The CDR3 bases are TGTGCCAGCAGCTCCAGGGTGTCAGGGGCCAACGTCCTGACTTTC.